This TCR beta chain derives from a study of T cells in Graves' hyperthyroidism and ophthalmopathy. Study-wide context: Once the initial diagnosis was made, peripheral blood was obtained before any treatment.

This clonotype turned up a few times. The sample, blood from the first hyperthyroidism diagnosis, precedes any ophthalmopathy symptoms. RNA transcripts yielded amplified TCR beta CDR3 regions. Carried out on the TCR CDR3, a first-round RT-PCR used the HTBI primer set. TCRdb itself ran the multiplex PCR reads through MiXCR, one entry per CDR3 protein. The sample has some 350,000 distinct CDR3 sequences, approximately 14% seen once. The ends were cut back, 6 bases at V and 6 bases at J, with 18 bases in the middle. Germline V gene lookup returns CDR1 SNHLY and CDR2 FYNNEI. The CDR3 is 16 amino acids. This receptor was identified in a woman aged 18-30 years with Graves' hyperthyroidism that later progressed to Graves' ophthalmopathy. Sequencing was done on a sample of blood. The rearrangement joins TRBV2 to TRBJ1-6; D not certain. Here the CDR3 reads CASREETASTNSPLHF. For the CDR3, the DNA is TGTGCCAGCAGAGAGGAGACGGCGTCGACTAATTCACCCCTCCACTTT. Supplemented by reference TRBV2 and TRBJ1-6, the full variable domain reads EPEVTQTPSHQVTQMGQEVILRCVPISNHLYFYWYRQILGQKVEFLVSFYNNEISEKSEIFDDQFSVERPDGSNFTLKIRSTKLEDSAMYFCASREETASTNSPLHFGNGTRLTVT.